The clone carrying this TCR beta chain was detected a few times. These data belong to a study of T cell responses to AZD1222 COVID-19 vaccine. The protocol was immunoSEQ multiplex PCR, while the TCRdb copy is restricted to in-frame clones and leaves out a portion. The sample holds 75,000 to 95,000 clones, around 93% seen once. CDR3 size: 15 residues. Germline values: CDR1 SGDLS, CDR2 YYNGEE. The junction had 10 bases not matched to a gene; V was cut back by 4 bases and J by 5 bases. This chain joins TRBV9 and TRBJ2-7; TRBD2 aligns across 9 bases. This clonotype originated in an adult who received the AZD1222 COVID-19 vaccine. The sequenced sample was peripheral blood, obtained 28 days after the second AZD1222 dose. DNA for the CDR3: TGTGCCAGCAGCCCAGAAGGAGCGGGAGGACACGAGCAGTACTTC. Translation: CASSPEGAGGHEQYF.